This T cell receptor beta chain was retrieved from a study of cytomegalovirus exposure and HLA in healthy donors. Concerning this clone: Antigen specificity is unknown.

Primers for the PCR totalled 60 Vbeta and 13 Jbeta. The repertoire was sequenced with immunoSEQ multiplex PCR; TCRdb's copy has only in-frame clones and lacks some. In the table there are roughly 150,000 clones, roughly 80% of which are singletons. Trimming at V came to 2 bases and at J to 5 bases, leaving 11 bases not matched to a gene. The germline CDR1 and CDR2 sequences are WSHSY and SAAADI. This CDR3 contains 16 residues. Study findings and constraints: In all likelihood, a cluster of highly shared sequence variants was a sequencing artifact. Later analysis demonstrated an association between a missense DCLRE1C variant and TCR beta V- and J-gene trimming. Association with HLA alleles at 0.05 false discovery rate was found for 15,000 or so TCR beta sequences in a later analysis.

The sequence was collected from a woman aged 35 to 49 in good health and CMV-seronegative. The sample taken for sequencing was PBMCs. This chain connects TRBV10-2 to TRBJ1-2; 7 positions agree with TRBD1. The CDR3 loop reads CASSEPGVTGPYGYTF. In nucleotides, the CDR3 is TGCGCCAGCAGTGAGCCGGGAGTGACAGGGCCATATGGCTACACCTTC.